This T cell receptor (beta chain) is drawn from a study of blood T cell repertoires in COVID-19. This clone occurred many times. Ages ranged from about 18 to 89 years, with residence in under 25 US areas. Produced via immunoSEQ multiplex PCR; TCRdb's table is partial and in-frame only. Here the sample spans a few hundred thousand clones, 80% to 90% being singletons. The germline V gene has CDR1 SGHVS and CDR2 FNYEAQ. V was pared by 4 bases and J by 4 bases, with 11 bases of the junction left unmatched. CDR3 size: 16 residues. The TCR sequence derives from a woman in her forties with acute COVID-19. Source material: PBMCs or T cells enriched from blood (not recorded which). This chain links TRBV7-6 with TRBJ1-2, with 8 bases aligning to TRBD1. The CDR3 here is CASSSSGAGGLYGYTF. The CDR3 DNA sequence: TGTGCCAGCAGCTCTAGTGGGGCAGGGGGCCTCTATGGCTACACCTTC.